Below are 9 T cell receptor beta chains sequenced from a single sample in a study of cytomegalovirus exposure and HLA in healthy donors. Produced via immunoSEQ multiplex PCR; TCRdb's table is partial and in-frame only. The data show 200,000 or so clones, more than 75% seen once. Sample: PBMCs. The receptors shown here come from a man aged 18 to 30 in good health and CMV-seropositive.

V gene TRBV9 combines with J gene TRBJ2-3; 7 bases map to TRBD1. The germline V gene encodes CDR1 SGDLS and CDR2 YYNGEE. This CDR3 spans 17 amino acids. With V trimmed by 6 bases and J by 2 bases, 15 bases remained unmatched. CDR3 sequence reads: CASNDDGDSKFTDTQYF. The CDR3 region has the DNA TGTGCCAGCAATGACGATGGGGACAGCAAGTTCACAGATACGCAGTATTTT.

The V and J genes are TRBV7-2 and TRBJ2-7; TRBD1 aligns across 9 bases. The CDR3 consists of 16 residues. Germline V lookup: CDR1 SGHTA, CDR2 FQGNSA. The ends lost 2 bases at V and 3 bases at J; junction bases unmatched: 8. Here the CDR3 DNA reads TGTGCCAGCAGCTTACGACAGGGGGTCGGATACTACGAGCAGTACTTC. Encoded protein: CASSLRQGVGYYEQYF.

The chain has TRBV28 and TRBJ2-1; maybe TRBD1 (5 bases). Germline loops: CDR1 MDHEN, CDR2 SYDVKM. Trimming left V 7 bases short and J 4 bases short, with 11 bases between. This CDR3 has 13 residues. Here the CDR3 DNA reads TGTGCCAGCATAGGGGCTCTTTACAATGAGCAGTTCTTC. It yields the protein CASIGALYNEQFF. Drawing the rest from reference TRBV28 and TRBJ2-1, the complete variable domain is DVKVTQSSRYLVKRTGEKVFLECVQDMDHENMFWYRQDPGLGLRLIYFSYDVKMKEKGDIPEGYSVSREKKERFSLILESASTNQTSMYLCASIGALYNEQFFGPGTRLTVL.

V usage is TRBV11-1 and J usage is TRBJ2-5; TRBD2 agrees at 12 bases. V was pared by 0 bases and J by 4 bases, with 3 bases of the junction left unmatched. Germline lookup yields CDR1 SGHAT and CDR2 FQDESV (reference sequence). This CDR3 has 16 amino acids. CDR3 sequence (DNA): TGTGCCAGCAGCTTAGCGCTAGCGGGAGGGCGAGAGACCCAGTACTTC. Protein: CASSLALAGGRETQYF.

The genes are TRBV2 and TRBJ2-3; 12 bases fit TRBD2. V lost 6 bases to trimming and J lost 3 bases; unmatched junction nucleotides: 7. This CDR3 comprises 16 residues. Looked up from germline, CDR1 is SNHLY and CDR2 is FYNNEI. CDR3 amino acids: CASRARLAGETDTQYF. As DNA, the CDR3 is TGTGCCAGCAGAGCAAGACTAGCGGGAGAAACAGATACGCAGTATTTT.

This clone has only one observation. CDR3 residues: CASSARGITYEQYF. In nucleotides, the CDR3 is TGTGCCAGCTCAGCCAGAGGGATTACCTACGAGCAGTACTTC. This rearrangement joins TRBV18 to TRBJ2-7; possibly TRBD2 for D (5 bases). Trimming cost V 5 bases and J 2 bases, with 13 bases left between them. This CDR3 spans 14 amino acids. Germline V gene sequence: CDR1 KGHSH, CDR2 LQKENI.

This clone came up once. This CDR3 is CASSPNSNYGYTF. The CDR3 DNA reads as TGTGCCAGCTCACCCAACTCTAACTATGGCTACACCTTC. V and J are TRBV18 and TRBJ1-2, with D uncertain. Germline CDR1 and CDR2: KGHSH and LQKENI. The germline V and J ends were trimmed by 3 bases and 0 bases, with 5 bases remaining between them. This CDR3 has 13 amino acids.

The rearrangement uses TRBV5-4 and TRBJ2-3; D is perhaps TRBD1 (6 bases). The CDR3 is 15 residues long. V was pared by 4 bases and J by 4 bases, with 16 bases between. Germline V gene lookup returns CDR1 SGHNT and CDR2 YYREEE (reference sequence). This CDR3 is CASSTGRRGPDTQYF. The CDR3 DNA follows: TGTGCCAGCAGCACAGGTCGCAGGGGACCAGATACGCAGTATTTT.

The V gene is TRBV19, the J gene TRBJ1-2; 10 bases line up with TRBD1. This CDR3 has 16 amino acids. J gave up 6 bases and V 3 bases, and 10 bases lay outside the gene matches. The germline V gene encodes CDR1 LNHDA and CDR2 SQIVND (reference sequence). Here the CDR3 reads CASSIRAGQGKDGYTF. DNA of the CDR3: TGTGCCAGTAGTATTCGAGCGGGACAGGGGAAGGATGGCTACACCTTC.